One and the same sample provided the 7 T cell receptor beta chains below, sequenced in a study of technical replicates of blood from a handful of donors. TCRdb keeps only in-frame clones here, not all; method: immunoSEQ multiplex PCR. The data show 62,000 or so clones, more than 75% seen once. The specimen was PBMCs. The receptors come from a human donor in good health. Some clones in this sample may be carry-over from other donors' samples.

The J gene is TRBJ1-6, the V gene TRBV30; 10 bases line up with TRBD1. Germline V gives CDR1 GTSNPN, CDR2 SVGIG (reference sequence). The CDR3 has 16 residues. With 4 bases clipped from V and 7 bases from J, the junction kept 10 bases outside the gene matches. The CDR3 region has the DNA TGTGCCTGGAAAACAAGACAGGGGGCAGGGAATTCACCCCTCCACTTT. Protein sequence: CAWKTRQGAGNSPLHF.

The gene calls are TRBV7-8 and TRBJ2-7; TRBD2 aligns across 12 bases. The CDR3 has 15 residues. CDR1 and CDR2 from the germline V gene are SGHVS and FQNEAQ. Losses at the gene ends were 7 bases for V and 3 bases for J; bases not matched to a gene: 7. The CDR3 coding sequence is TGTGCCAGCACCAACGGACTAGCGGGGCACTACGAGCAGTACTTC. Translated: CASTNGLAGHYEQYF.

The chain uses TRBV2 and TRBJ2-7; 12 nucleotides align to TRBD1. The V and J ends lost 8 bases and 10 bases, in that order; junction bases with no gene match: 12. The CDR3 contains 14 residues. Germline CDR1 is SNHLY and CDR2 is FYNNEI. Here the CDR3 reads CASARDRGLSSQYF. As DNA, the CDR3 is TGTGCCAGCGCAAGGGACAGGGGGCTTTCCAGCCAGTACTTC.

This clone was observed a single time. CDR3 protein: CASSQVSSGGSLYNEQFF. The CDR3 nucleotides are TGCGCCAGCAGCCAAGTGTCTAGCGGGGGTTCGCTCTACAATGAGCAGTTCTTC. V usage is TRBV4-1 and J usage is TRBJ2-1, with 10 bases that match TRBD2. CDR1 and CDR2 (germline): MGHRA, YSYEKL. This CDR3 comprises 18 residues. J gave up 3 bases and V 1 base, and 9 bases lay outside the gene matches.

The chain links TRBV23-1 to TRBJ1-5, with 8 bases that match TRBD1. TRBV23-1 is an ORF; its function is uncertain. V shed 4 bases and J 6 bases; nucleotides not matched to a gene: 8. CDR3 size: 15 residues. This chain's CDR3 is CASSRRGQGFQPQHF. The CDR3 region has the DNA TGCGCCAGCAGTCGCCGCGGACAGGGTTTTCAGCCCCAGCATTTT.

The chain combines TRBV5-4 with TRBJ2-7; tentative D call: TRBD2 (6 bases). The V end was cut by 1 base, the J end by 0 bases, with 11 bases between. The V gene's germline CDR1 is SGHNT and CDR2 YYREEE (reference sequence). The CDR3 has 15 amino acids. The CDR3 DNA sequence: TGTGCCAGCAGCTTGAGAGGCGGGGACTCCTACGAGCAGTACTTC. Translation gives CASSLRGGDSYEQYF.

CDR3 in DNA: TGTGCCAGCAGTTTAACGGGTGGCACTGAAGCTTTCTTT. This gives the protein CASSLTGGTEAFF. The chain uses TRBV28 and TRBJ1-1; D is unresolved. The germline CDR1 and CDR2 sequences are MDHEN and SYDVKM. The CDR3 runs to 13 residues. Trimming removed 2 bases at V and 4 bases at J, with 8 bases between. Full variable domain (remainder filled in from reference TRBV28 and TRBJ1-1): DVKVTQSSRYLVKRTGEKVFLECVQDMDHENMFWYRQDPGLGLRLIYFSYDVKMKEKGDIPEGYSVSREKKERFSLILESASTNQTSMYLCASSLTGGTEAFFGQGTRLTVV.